The entry below describes one T cell receptor (beta chain). Which antigen it targets is not known. No base-level quality is on record; no much larger clone is a single base apart. From the cysteine up to the phenylalanine, the CDR3 has a length of 16 residues. Only the CDR3 DNA stays, 48 bases, in frame from base 1. V has 0 bases trimmed and J has 4 bases trimmed; junction bases matching no gene number 5. The germline V gene (reference sequence) yields SEHNR for CDR1 and FQNEAQ for CDR2. The sample comes from a study of blood T cells in healthy people across ages (dated by TCRdb to between 2014 and 2016). With regard to the full study: In model experiments, template switching captured roughly one uniquely barcoded TCR beta cDNA molecule for every two T cells. Two additional independent replicas of 1 million unique cDNA reads from the same blood draw were analyzed for two donors (one aged 18 to 29 and one aged 80 or older). To track age-related changes in TCR beta repertoire diversity, the study relied on deep sequencing normalized with unique cDNA molecular identifiers. Four age groups were formed from the donors: young (average about 16 years), middle-aged (approximately 40), aged (around 62) and long-lived (about 80). To avoid experimental bias, donors of different ages were randomly spread across the sequencing lanes. Here is what the overall study found, with its caveats: Compared with the aged group, the long-lived group had more naive CD4+ T cells, fewer expanded clones and increased TCR diversity, suggesting age selection. Because the CMV infection status of the donors was unknown, age-related changes in expanded clonotypes may potentially have been confounded. Total diversity estimates from one million sequenced T cells were considered lower bounds and underestimates. Conclusive comparison of naive and antigen-experienced compartments was prevented by the profiling of bulk unsorted PBMCs. As age increased, observed TCR beta diversity per million T cells dropped in a roughly linear way, and a significant reduction was already evident by age 40. There was a strong correlation between observed TCR beta diversity and the percentage of naive T cells measured by flow cytometry.

Receptors were amplified or captured by 5' RACE. Sequenced using an Illumina HiSeq 2500. A second roughly 6 to 12 cycle PCR used a sample-barcoded 5' primer and a J-beta primer mix. A template-switch 5' adaptor carrying 12 random nucleotides introduced a unique molecular identifier onto each TCR beta cDNA molecule. Each sample yielded at least 2.5 million CDR3-containing paired-end reads. All of the RNA was converted into first-strand cDNA using the Mint cDNA synthesis kit, with a TRBC-specific oligonucleotide serving as the primer. Following uracil-DNA glycosylase treatment, a first 18-cycle PCR with universal primers M1SS and BC2_uni_R was performed on all cDNA. Per the authors' processing: For normalization, 1 million high-quality reads were randomly selected from each sample, with every read carrying a distinct molecular identifier. Instead of being binned into consensus sequences, reads with shared molecular identifiers were discarded. MiTCR, run with a Q25 quality threshold and the strictest error-elimination algorithm, handled CDR3 identification, clonotype clustering and error correction. Lower-bound total TCR beta diversity was estimated with a nonparametric unseen species model using Euler transformation. The public reads were quality trimmed at Q25 with fastp and then assembled into clones with MiXCR by TCRdb, keeping productive beta chains. One record per CDR3 amino acid sequence lists the most common genes and DNA. TCRdb's processing, not the authors', yielded these V and J calls. The sample yields about 1.6 million distinct CDR3 sequences; about 31% were counted once. The ten largest clones add up to approximately 10% of the sample.

The donors were 40 or so Caucasian individuals from Russia, aged roughly 6 to 90 years, who were systemically healthy. Each donor gave roughly 11 milliliters of peripheral blood, drawn into EDTA-treated Vacutainer tubes. Ficoll-Paque density-gradient centrifugation was used to isolate PBMCs, with at least 6.5 million per sample. Total RNA, at least 5 micrograms per sample, was extracted from PBMCs with Trizol reagent. For every donor, an aliquot of PBMCs went through flow cytometry to measure the percentages of naive CD45RAhigh/CD27high T cells. The receptor comes from a woman in her 30s in good health. Source material: blood. The rearranged segments are TRBV7-9 and TRBJ2-2, and TRBD2 matches 7 of the central bases. This receptor has the CDR3 CASSLASQRGTGELFF. DNA sequence: TGTGCCAGCAGCTTAGCGTCCCAGCGGGGCACCGGGGAGCTGTTTTTT.